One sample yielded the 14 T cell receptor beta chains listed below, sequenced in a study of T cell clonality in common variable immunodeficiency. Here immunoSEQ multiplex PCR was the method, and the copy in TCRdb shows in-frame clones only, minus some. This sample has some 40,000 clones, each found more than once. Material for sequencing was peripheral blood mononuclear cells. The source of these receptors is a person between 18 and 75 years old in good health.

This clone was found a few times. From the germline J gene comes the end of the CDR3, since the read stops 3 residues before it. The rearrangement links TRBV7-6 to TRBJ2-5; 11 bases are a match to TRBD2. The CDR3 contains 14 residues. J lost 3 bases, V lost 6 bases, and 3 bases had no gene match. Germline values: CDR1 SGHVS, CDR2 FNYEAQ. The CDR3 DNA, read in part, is TGTGCCAGCAGAGAGACTAGCGGGAAAGAGACC. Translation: CASRETSGKET. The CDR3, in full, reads CASRETSGKETQYF.

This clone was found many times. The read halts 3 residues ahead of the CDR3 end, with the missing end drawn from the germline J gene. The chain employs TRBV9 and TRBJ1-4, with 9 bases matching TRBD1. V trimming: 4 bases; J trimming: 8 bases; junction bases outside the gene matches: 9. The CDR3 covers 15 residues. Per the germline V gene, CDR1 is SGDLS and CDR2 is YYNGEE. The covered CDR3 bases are TGTGCCAGCAGCACTTGGGACAGGGTAAACGAAAAA. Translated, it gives CASSTWDRVNEK. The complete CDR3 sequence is CASSTWDRVNEKLFF.

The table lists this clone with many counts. Incomplete CDR3 DNA: TGTGCCAGCTTCCGACAGGTCAACACTGAA. This encodes CASFRQVNTE. The full CDR3 protein is CASFRQVNTEAFF. V is TRBV2 and J is TRBJ1-1; D is possibly TRBD1 (6 bases). The read terminates 3 residues before the CDR3 end, so the remaining end is supplied by the germline J gene. Germline lookup yields CDR1 SNHLY and CDR2 FYNNEI. V lost 8 bases, J lost 2 bases, and 12 bases lay in between. This CDR3 has 13 amino acids.

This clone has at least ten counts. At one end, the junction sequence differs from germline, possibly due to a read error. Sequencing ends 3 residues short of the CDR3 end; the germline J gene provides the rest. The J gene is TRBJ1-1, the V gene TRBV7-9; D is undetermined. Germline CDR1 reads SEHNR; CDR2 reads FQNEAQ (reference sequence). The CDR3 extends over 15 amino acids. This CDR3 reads CANSLVAGGNTEAFF. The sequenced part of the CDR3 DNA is TGTGCCAACAGCTTAGTTGCGGGTGGAAACACTGAA.

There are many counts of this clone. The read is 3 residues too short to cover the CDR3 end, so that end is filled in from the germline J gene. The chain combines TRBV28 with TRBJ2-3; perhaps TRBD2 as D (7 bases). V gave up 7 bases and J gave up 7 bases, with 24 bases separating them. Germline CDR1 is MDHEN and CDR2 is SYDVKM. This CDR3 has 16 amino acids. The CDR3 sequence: CASTQGGAGIGNTQYF. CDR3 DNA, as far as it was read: TGTGCCAGCACCCAAGGGGGGGCAGGGATTGGGAATACG.

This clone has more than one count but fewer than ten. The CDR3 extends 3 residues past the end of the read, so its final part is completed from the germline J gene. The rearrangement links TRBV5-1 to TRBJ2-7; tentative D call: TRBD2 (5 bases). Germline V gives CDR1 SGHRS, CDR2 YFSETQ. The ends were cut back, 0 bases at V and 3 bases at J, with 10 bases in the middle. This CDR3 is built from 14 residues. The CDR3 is CASSLGTANYEQYF. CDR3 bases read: TGCGCCAGCAGCTTGGGGACTGCTAACTACGAG.

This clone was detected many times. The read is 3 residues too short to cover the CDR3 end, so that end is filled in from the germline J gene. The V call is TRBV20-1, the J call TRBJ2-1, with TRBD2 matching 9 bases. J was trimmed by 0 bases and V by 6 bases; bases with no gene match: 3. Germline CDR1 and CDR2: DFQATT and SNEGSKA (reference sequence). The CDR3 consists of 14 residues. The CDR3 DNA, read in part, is TGCAGTGCGGAGACTAGCGGCTCCTACAATGAG. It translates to CSAETSGSYNE. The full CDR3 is CSAETSGSYNEQFF.

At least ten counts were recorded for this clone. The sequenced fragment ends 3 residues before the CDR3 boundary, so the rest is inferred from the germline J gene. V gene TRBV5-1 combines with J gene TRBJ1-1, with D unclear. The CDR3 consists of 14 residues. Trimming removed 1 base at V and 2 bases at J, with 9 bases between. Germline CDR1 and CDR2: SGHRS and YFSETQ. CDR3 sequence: CASSLYGENTEAFF. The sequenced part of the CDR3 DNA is TGCGCCAGCAGCTTGTACGGGGAAAACACTGAA.

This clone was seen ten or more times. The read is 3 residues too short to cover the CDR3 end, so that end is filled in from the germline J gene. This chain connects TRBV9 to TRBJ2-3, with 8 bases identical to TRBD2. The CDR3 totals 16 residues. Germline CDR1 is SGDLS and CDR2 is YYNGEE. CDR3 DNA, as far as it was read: TGTGCCAGCAGCGTAGGCGGCGGGGGGTTACAAGAGACG. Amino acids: CASSVGGGGLQET. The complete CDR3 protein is CASSVGGGGLQETQYF.

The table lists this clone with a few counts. CDR3 sequence reads: CASSIEGTGNQPQHF. The covered CDR3 bases are TGTGCCAGTAGTATAGAGGGGACAGGCAATCAGCCC. The chain joins TRBV19 to TRBJ1-5, with 7 positions matching TRBD1. The read gets to within 3 residues of the CDR3 end, and the germline J gene fills in the rest. V lost 0 bases, J lost 2 bases, and 1 base stayed unmatched. This CDR3 comprises 15 residues. Germline CDR1 LNHDA, CDR2 SQIVND (reference sequence).

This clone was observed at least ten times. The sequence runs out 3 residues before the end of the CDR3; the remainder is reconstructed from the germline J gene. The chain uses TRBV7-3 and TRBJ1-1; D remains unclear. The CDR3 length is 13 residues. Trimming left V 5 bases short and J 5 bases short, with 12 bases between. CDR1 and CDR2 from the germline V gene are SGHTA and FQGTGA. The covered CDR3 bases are TGTGCCAGCAGCAGAAATATAGGGACTGAA. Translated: CASSRNIGTE. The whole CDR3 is CASSRNIGTEAFF.

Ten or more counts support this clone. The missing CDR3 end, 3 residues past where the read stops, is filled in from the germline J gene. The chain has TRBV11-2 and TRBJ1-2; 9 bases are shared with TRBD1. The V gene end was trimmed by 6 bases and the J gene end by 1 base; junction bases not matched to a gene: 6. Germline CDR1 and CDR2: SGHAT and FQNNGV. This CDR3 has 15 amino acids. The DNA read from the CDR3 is TGTGCCAGCAGACGATGGGGACAGGGTAACTATGGC. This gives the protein CASRRWGQGNYG. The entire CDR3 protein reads CASRRWGQGNYGYTF. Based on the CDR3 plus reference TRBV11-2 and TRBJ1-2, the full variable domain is EAGVAQSPRYKIIEKRQSVAFWCNPISGHATLYWYQQILGQGPKLLIQFQNNGVVDDSQLPKDRFSAERLKGVDSTLKIQPAKLEDSAVYLCASRRWGQGNYGYTFGSGTRLTVV.

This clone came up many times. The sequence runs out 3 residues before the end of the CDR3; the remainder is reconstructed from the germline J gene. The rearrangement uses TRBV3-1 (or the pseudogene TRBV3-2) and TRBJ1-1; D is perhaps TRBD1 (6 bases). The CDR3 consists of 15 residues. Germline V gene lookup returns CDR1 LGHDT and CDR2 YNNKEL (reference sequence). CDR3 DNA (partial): TGTGCCAGCAGCCAAGCGGGAGGGGGAAGCGAAAAG. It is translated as CASSQAGGGSEK. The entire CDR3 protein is CASSQAGGGSEKAFF.

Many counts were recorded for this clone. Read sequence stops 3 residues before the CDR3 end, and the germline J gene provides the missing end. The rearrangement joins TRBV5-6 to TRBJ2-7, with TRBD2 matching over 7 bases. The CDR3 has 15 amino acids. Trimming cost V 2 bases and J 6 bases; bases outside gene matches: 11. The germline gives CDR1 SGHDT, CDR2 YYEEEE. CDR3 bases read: TGTGCCAGCAGCTTTTATCTGGGACTAATGTTCGAG. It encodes CASSFYLGLMFE. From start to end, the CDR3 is CASSFYLGLMFEQYF.